Each of the 4 T cell receptor beta chains below was sequenced from the same sample in a study of T cell repertoires in cytomegalovirus infection. Their antigens are not known. TCRdb analysed the reads with MiXCR anew, one entry per CDR3 protein. The sample has about 310,000 distinct CDR3 sequences; approximately 25% are singletons. The source material was cultured PBMCs, sampled from culture after CMV antigen stimulation. Receptors originate from a human donor in good health (CMV status not recorded). Some clones in this sample may be carry-over from other donors' samples.

In this sample, this clonotype turned up once. The chain employs TRBV15 and TRBJ1-1; D gene ambiguous. Trimming removed 8 bases at V and 4 bases at J, with 20 bases between. Germline loops: CDR1 LNHNV, CDR2 YYDKDF (reference sequence). The CDR3 runs to 15 residues. CDR3 residues: CATRRTAVDGTEAFF. The DNA of the CDR3 is TGTGCCACCCGAAGAACGGCTGTGGACGGCACTGAAGCTTTCTTT.

The chain combines TRBV6-2 or TRBV6-3 with TRBJ1-5; D may be TRBD1 (6 bases). Trimming left V 6 bases short and J 6 bases short, with 21 bases between. CDR1 and CDR2 from the germline V gene are MNHEY and SVGEGT. CDR3 length equals 16 residues. This CDR3 is CASRPVGTGISQPQHF. The CDR3 DNA is TGTGCCAGCAGGCCGGTGGGTACAGGGATTTCTCAGCCCCAGCATTTT.

This clonotype has at least ten counts. The J gene is TRBJ1-1, the V gene TRBV7-2; D call uncertain. V dropped 1 base and J dropped 3 bases, with 9 bases sitting between them. CDR3 length equals 14 residues. The germline CDR1 and CDR2 sequences are SGHTA and FQGNSA. The CDR3 DNA follows: TGTGCCAGCAGCTTAGGGGCGTGGGACACTGAAGCTTTCTTT. The encoded protein is CASSLGAWDTEAFF.

The sample holds a few counts of this clonotype. This chain uses TRBV4-2 with TRBJ2-5; TRBD2 matches at 10 bases. The CDR3 runs 16 residues. The V gene end was trimmed by 4 bases and the J gene end by 2 bases; junction bases not matched to a gene: 7. Germline-derived CDR1 and CDR2 are LGHNA and YNFKEQ. As DNA, the CDR3 is TGTGCCAGCAGCCGAGGGACTAGCGAGAAGCAAGAGACCCAGTACTTC. Its translation: CASSRGTSEKQETQYF.